These 17 T cell receptor beta chains were all obtained from the same sample, sequenced in a study of blood T cell repertoires in COVID-19. Method: immunoSEQ multiplex PCR; TCRdb's copy keeps in-frame clones and lacks some. The table includes approximately 350,000 clones, more than 70% detected once. The sample consisted of peripheral blood. The receptors shown here come from a man aged 25-40 years with active or convalescent COVID-19.

The chain is built from TRBV29-1 and TRBJ2-5, with TRBD2 identical over 7 bases. V dropped 1 base and J dropped 1; count of bases not matched to a gene: 3. In germline, CDR1 is SQVTM, CDR2 ANQGSEA. The CDR3 is 14 amino acids. The CDR3 here is CSVEASGFQETQYF. The DNA of the CDR3 is TGCAGCGTTGAAGCTAGCGGCTTCCAAGAGACCCAGTACTTC.

The genes are TRBV7-9 and TRBJ2-3; D is unclear. The germline V gene has CDR1 SEHNR and CDR2 FQNEAQ (reference sequence). V lost 2 bases and J lost 1, with 13 bases in between. The CDR3 sequence is 16 residues long. CDR3 in DNA: TGTGCCAGCAGCTTAAGCCCCCAAGTCGGCACAGATACGCAGTATTTT. Its translation is CASSLSPQVGTDTQYF.

The V gene is TRBV4-1, the J gene TRBJ1-4; TRBD1 matches at 7 bases. CDR3 length equals 16 residues. J lost 7 bases, V lost 0 bases, and 8 bases had no gene match. Germline CDR1 and CDR2: MGHRA and YSYEKL. CDR3 sequence reads: CASSQDPAGGGEKLFF. The CDR3 DNA sequence: TGCGCCAGCAGCCAAGATCCGGCAGGGGGAGGTGAAAAACTGTTTTTT.

This chain connects TRBV7-2 to TRBJ2-7; 10 bases are shared with TRBD1. The V gene's germline CDR1 is SGHTA and CDR2 FQGNSA. The CDR3 length is 13 residues. The junction had 4 bases not matched to a gene; V was cut back by 6 bases and J by 5 bases. CDR3 residues: CASSWTGGNEQYF. CDR3 DNA: TGTGCCAGCAGTTGGACAGGGGGTAACGAGCAGTACTTC.

This chain links TRBV7-9 with TRBJ1-2; no clear D gene. CDR3 size: 13 residues. Trimming removed 3 bases from V and 8 bases from J, with 13 bases in between. The germline V gene has CDR1 SEHNR and CDR2 FQNEAQ (reference sequence). CDR3 sequence reads: CASSFVSGRGYTF. The CDR3 bases are TGTGCCAGCAGCTTCGTCAGTGGTCGCGGCTACACCTTC.

This clone was seen at least ten times. V is TRBV24-1 and J is TRBJ1-4; 9 bases line up with TRBD1. CDR1 is KGHDR and CDR2 is SFDVKD in the germline V gene. The CDR3 extends over 15 amino acids. After removal of 3 bases from V and 5 bases from J, the junction contained 3 bases not matched to a gene. CDR3 DNA: TGTGCCACCAGTGATACCGACAGGGGGAATGAAAAACTGTTTTTT. Its translation: CATSDTDRGNEKLFF.

This clone is a singleton in its sample. The V gene is TRBV28, the J gene TRBJ1-5; D unclear. Germline V gene data show CDR1 as MDHEN and CDR2 as SYDVKM. The length of the CDR3 is 13 residues. Between the trimmed V and J ends, which lost 2 bases and 7 bases, there was a span of 9 bases. The CDR3 DNA sequence: TGTGCCAGCAGTTTACCCACTTACCAGCCCCAGCATTTT. Translating it yields CASSLPTYQPQHF.

The rearrangement links TRBV15 to TRBJ2-5, with 8 bases lining up with TRBD2. This CDR3 has 16 amino acids. With V trimmed by 2 bases and J by 5 bases, 10 bases remained unmatched. Germline V CDR1 and CDR2: LNHNV, YYDKDF (reference sequence). The CDR3 here is CATSRQARGGWETQYF. CDR3 DNA: TGTGCCACCAGCAGACAAGCTCGGGGGGGTTGGGAGACCCAGTACTTC.

The chain joins TRBV4-3 to TRBJ2-1, with D perhaps TRBD2 (6 bases). CDR3 length equals 13 residues. V was pared by 5 bases and J by 9 bases, with 14 bases between. Germline values: CDR1 LGHNA, CDR2 YSLEER. The CDR3 here is CASSGPGVGEQFF. DNA of the CDR3: TGCGCCAGCAGCGGACCGGGAGTCGGTGAGCAGTTCTTC.

The J gene is TRBJ1-1, the V gene TRBV3-1 (or the pseudogene TRBV3-2); tentative D call: TRBD1 (5 bases). V was shortened by 6 bases and J by 4 bases, with 12 bases between the two germline ends. The CDR3 sequence is 13 residues long. CDR1 is LGHDT, CDR2 YNNKEL, per germline (reference sequence). CDR3 bases: TGTGCCAGCAGTAATAGGGACTGCACTGAAGCTTTCTTT. This translates into CASSNRDCTEAFF.

The chain joins TRBV6-1 to TRBJ2-7; 8 nucleotides line up with TRBD2. This CDR3 spans 18 amino acids. Trimming at V came to 3 bases and at J to 4 bases, leaving 17 bases not matched to a gene. The germline gives CDR1 MNHNS, CDR2 SASEGT. The CDR3 loop is CASSDLLGGGRGRYEQYF. In DNA form, the CDR3 reads TGTGCCAGCAGTGACCTCCTGGGCGGGGGGCGCGGGCGATACGAGCAGTACTTC.

This chain connects TRBV6-2 or TRBV6-3 to TRBJ2-5; D remains ambiguous. Per the germline V gene, CDR1 is MNHEY and CDR2 is SVGEGT. The V end was cut by 0 bases, the J end by 4 bases, with 9 bases between. The CDR3 covers 14 residues. The CDR3 sequence: CASSYSAVRETQYF. Written as DNA, the CDR3 is TGTGCCAGCAGTTACTCGGCGGTCCGAGAGACCCAGTACTTC.

The rearrangement joins TRBV12-3 or TRBV12-4 to TRBJ1-2; weak D call: TRBD1 (5 bases). The CDR3 is 12 residues long. The ends were cut back, 6 bases at V and 11 bases at J, with 16 bases in the middle. In DNA, the CDR3 is TGTGCCAGCAGATCCAGGGCTGGCCAATACACCTTC. Translation: CASRSRAGQYTF.

This sequence joins TRBV9 and TRBJ1-2; 12 bases align to TRBD1. The CDR3 length is 16 residues. The germline CDR1 and CDR2 sequences are SGDLS and YYNGEE. Losses at the gene ends were 0 bases for V and 4 bases for J; bases not matched to a gene: 4. The CDR3 bases are TGTGCCAGCAGCGTAGAGGGACAGGGGGCTTCCTATGGCTACACCTTC. Protein sequence: CASSVEGQGASYGYTF.

The chain employs TRBV2 and TRBJ2-7; possibly TRBD2 for D (5 bases). Germline CDR1 and CDR2: SNHLY and FYNNEI. V lost 2 bases to trimming and J lost 6 bases, with 17 bases between them. The CDR3 totals 15 residues. The CDR3 here is CASSENPLLGVEQYF. The CDR3 nucleotides are TGTGCCAGCAGTGAAAATCCGTTACTCGGGGTCGAGCAGTACTTC.

V gene TRBV27 combines with J gene TRBJ1-6; D is undetermined. The CDR3 extends over 16 amino acids. Looked up from germline, CDR1 is MNHEY and CDR2 is SMNVEV (reference sequence). V shed 3 bases and J shed 0 bases, with 9 bases lying between them. The CDR3 region is CASSFGISSYNSPLHF. The DNA for the CDR3 is TGTGCCAGCAGTTTCGGGATCAGCTCCTATAATTCACCCCTCCACTTT.

The chain links TRBV19 to TRBJ2-3; 8 bases line up with TRBD2. This CDR3 comprises 14 residues. The germline V gene encodes CDR1 LNHDA and CDR2 SQIVND (reference sequence). V lost 3 bases and J lost 4; bases outside the gene matches: 3. The CDR3 loop is CASSILLAADTQYF. CDR3 DNA: TGTGCCAGTAGTATTTTACTAGCGGCAGATACGCAGTATTTT.